This TCR beta chain stems from a study of cytomegalovirus exposure and HLA in healthy donors. Study information: Unique TCR beta sequences numbering approximately 100 million came from around 180 million T cells in an earlier analysis. Points from the study as a whole: Researchers counted 150 to 200 TCR beta chains as cytomegalovirus-associated. Per published accounts, TCR beta sequences correctly predicted the HLA-A and HLA-B alleles of most subjects. What was likely a sequencing artifact was a cluster of highly shared sequence variants.

Germline-derived CDR1 and CDR2 are SGHDN and FVKESK. V lost 5 bases to trimming and J lost 11 bases; unmatched junction nucleotides: 23. CDR3 length: 17 residues. PCR was performed using 60 Vbeta and 13 Jbeta primers. Libraries were prepared by immunoSEQ multiplex PCR; TCRdb keeps only in-frame clonotypes and omits some of them. In the table there are 130,000 to 150,000 clones, approximately 80% of which are singletons. A remark on this clone: Its antigen is unknown.

The sample comprised PBMCs. The TCR originated in a male donor in good health and CMV-seronegative. This sequence joins TRBV14 and TRBJ1-1, with TRBD1 matching 7 bases. Written as DNA, the CDR3 is TGTGCCAGCAGCTCGGTGACAGGGACGACCCTTCCAGACAGGGCTTTCTTT. It is translated as CASSSVTGTTLPDRAFF. The full variable domain, in which reference TRBV14 and TRBJ1-1 provide the parts outside the CDR3, is EAGVTQFPSHSVIEKGQTVTLRCDPISGHDNLYWYRRVMGKEIKFLLHFVKESKQDESGMPNNRFLAERTGGTYSTLKVQPAELEDSGVYFCASSSVTGTTLPDRAFFGQGTRLTVV.